This entry is about one TCR beta chain. The sample belongs to a study of shared clonotypes between healthy human individuals. Looking at the study overall: Aged 18 to 49, the donors were a couple of women and a few men.

Here immunoSEQ multiplex PCR was the method, and the copy in TCRdb shows in-frame clones only, minus some. The sample shows more than 2 million clones, 85% to 95% of them seen only once. Trimming took off 7 bases at V and 6 bases at J, with 15 bases between the two ends. Germline lookup yields CDR1 LNHNV and CDR2 YYDKDF (reference sequence). This CDR3 has 13 residues. CD45RO-negative, CCR7-positively selected cells formed the naive CD8 fraction, excluding terminally differentiated effector memory CD45RA+ cells. Material for sequencing was naive CD8+ T cells sorted from blood. The clonotype originates from a man between 18 and 29 years old in good health. The chain is built from TRBV15 and TRBJ1-2; D remains ambiguous. Here the CDR3 reads CATNSHTSDGYTF. In DNA form, the CDR3 reads TGTGCCACCAATTCCCACACCTCGGATGGCTACACCTTC.